This entry describes one T cell receptor beta chain. No antigen is known for it. The data stem from a study of T cell responses to AZD1222 COVID-19 vaccine. Study results and caveats: Repertoires in all cases were sampled only once the peak T cell response had passed.

The method was immunoSEQ multiplex PCR; TCRdb's version includes in-frame clones alone and lacks a portion of them. The data show around 140,000 clones, roughly 85% seen once. The clonotype originates from an adult who received the MenACWY meningococcal vaccine as a control. Sequenced here: peripheral blood, sampled 28 days after the second dose of the MenACWY control vaccine.

The CDR3 DNA follows: TGCGCCAGCAGCCCAGACGGGCAGGGCTATCAGCCCCAGCATTTT. Amino acid sequence: CASSPDGQGYQPQHF. V gene TRBV5-1 combines with J gene TRBJ1-5; TRBD1 might be the D (5 bases). Trimming took off 4 bases at V and 5 bases at J, with 16 bases between the two ends. The CDR3 runs to 15 residues. Per the germline V gene, CDR1 is SGHRS and CDR2 is YFSETQ.